The TCR beta chain described here comes from a study of blood T cell repertoires in COVID-19. Study-level information: Samples representing acute and convalescent COVID-19 were sourced from the United States, Italy and Spain. From T cells, B-cell-depleted T cells, or PBMCs came the material, which was cDNA or gDNA.

Source study methods: The authors estimated nucleated cell counts from reference gene primer amplification. Generated by immunoSEQ multiplex PCR, the TCRdb table keeps only in-frame clones and is missing some. V and J calls and clone size follow that table, whereas D and trimming were derived from the DNA. Among roughly 280,000 clones listed, about 85% were seen once. J gave up 9 bases and V 7 bases, and 4 bases lay outside the gene matches. The CDR3 sequence is 11 residues long. Germline CDR1 is SNHLY and CDR2 is FYNNEI. J is TRBJ2-7 and V is TRBV2; 9 bases are a match to TRBD2. The clonotype was recovered from a woman aged 45 to 65 who had recovered from COVID-19. The material sequenced was peripheral blood. CDR3 DNA sequence: TGTGCCAGCATCGCGGGAGGGCGGCAGTACTTC. Encoded protein: CASIAGGRQYF.